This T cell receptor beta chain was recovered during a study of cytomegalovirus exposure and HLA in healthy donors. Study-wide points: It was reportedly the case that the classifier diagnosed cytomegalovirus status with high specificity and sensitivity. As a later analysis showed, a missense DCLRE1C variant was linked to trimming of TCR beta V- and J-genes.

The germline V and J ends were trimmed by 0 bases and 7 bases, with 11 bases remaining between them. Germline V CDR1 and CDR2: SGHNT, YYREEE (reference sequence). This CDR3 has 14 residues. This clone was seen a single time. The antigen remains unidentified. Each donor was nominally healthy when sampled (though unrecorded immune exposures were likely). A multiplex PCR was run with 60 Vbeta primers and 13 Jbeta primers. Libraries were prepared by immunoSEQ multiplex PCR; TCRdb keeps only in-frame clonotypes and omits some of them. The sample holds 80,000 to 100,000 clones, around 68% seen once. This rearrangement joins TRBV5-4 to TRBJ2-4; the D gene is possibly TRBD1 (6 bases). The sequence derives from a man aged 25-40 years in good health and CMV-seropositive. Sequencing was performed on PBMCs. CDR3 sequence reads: CASSLGGQKNIQYF. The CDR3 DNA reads TGTGCCAGCAGCTTGGGGGGGCAGAAGAACATTCAGTACTTC.